This T cell receptor beta chain was recorded in a study of identical twins. Study-wide findings and caveats: Insertions ran lower in abundant cord blood beta clonotypes, though not in memory repertoires. Models predicted too little out-of-frame TCR alpha sharing in monozygotic twins.

Template switching added a universal primer site, and cDNA bore unique molecular identifiers. MiXCR was run by TCRdb on the 5' RACE reads, yielding one entry per CDR3 protein. The sample carries about 690,000 distinct CDR3 sequences, 6.1% recorded once. Points on this clonotype: Its target is not known.

The clonotype originates from a man younger than 35 in good health. Material for sequencing was naive T cells sorted from blood.

Here the CDR3 reads CASSGTSALGTDTQYF. In DNA, the CDR3 is TGTGCCAGCTCAGGGACTAGCGCCCTTGGCACAGATACGCAGTATTTT. V gene TRBV18 combines with J gene TRBJ2-3; 10 nucleotides line up with TRBD2. Trimming at V came to 5 bases and at J to 1 base, leaving 6 bases not matched to a gene. The CDR3 spans 16 residues. Germline loops: CDR1 KGHSH, CDR2 LQKENI.